This T cell receptor (beta chain) was retrieved from a study of cytotoxic CD8 clonotypes in ibrutinib-treated CLL. Study background: An average of roughly 250,000 productive templates and 94,082 productive rearrangements was obtained per sample.

Trimming pared 6 bases from V and 7 bases from J, leaving 15 bases between. Looked up from germline, CDR1 is MNHNY and CDR2 is SVGAGI (reference sequence). CDR3 length: 14 residues. Study observations and caveats: Increased clonality at ibrutinib response gave way to a return toward baseline at progression. Private clonotypes, not public ones, expanded at ibrutinib response. Sustained-remission patients were sampled at different times than progressing patients were.

Turning to this clone: Its antigen is currently unknown.

The repertoire was sequenced with immunoSEQ multiplex PCR; TCRdb's copy has only in-frame clones and lacks some. Of 20,000 to 25,000 clones listed, 70% to 85% are singletons. The receptor was derived from a human donor with chronic lymphocytic leukemia. The material was PBMCs, obtained before ibrutinib treatment. The chain links TRBV6-6 to TRBJ2-2, with D perhaps matching TRBD1 or TRBD2 (5 bases each). The CDR3 protein is CASRGTEGIGELFF. Here the CDR3 DNA reads TGTGCCAGCAGAGGGACGGAAGGCATCGGGGAGCTGTTTTTT.